This is a list of T cell receptor beta chains from one sample in a study of vaccination and CD4 T cells after COVID-19. These receptors' antigens are unknown. Each CDR3 protein gets one entry after TCRdb re-called the PCR reads with MiXCR. The sample has 10,000 to 13,000 distinct CDR3 sequences, roughly 60% seen once. What was sequenced was CD4+ T cells from blood, cultured in vitro. The origin of the receptors is a human donor who had recovered from COVID-19. CDR3s leave out the opening cysteine and the closing phenylalanine or tryptophan. D genes are given only for firm matches.

>.|TRBJ2-3|TRBV9
ASSEPSAGDTQY
>TRBD2|TRBJ2-7|TRBV7-2
ASSTRTSGSQLEQY
>TRBD1|TRBJ2-5|TRBV5-3
ASSHTGTAQETQY
>.|TRBJ1-2|TRBV29-1
SVDHRAQGYT
>TRBD1|TRBJ1-5|TRBV7-2
ASSLDTGANQPQH
>.|TRBJ2-5|TRBV5-1
ASSNQETQY
>.|TRBJ2-1|TRBV15
ATSRKTGWNEQF
>.|TRBJ1-5|TRBV28
ASSLDSNQPQH
>TRBD2|TRBJ2-1|TRBV20-1
SAARGMGYNEQF
>.|TRBJ2-1|TRBV28
ASSSGHSNEQF
>.|TRBJ1-2|TRBV6-1
ASSLLTEGGYT
>TRBD2|TRBJ2-3|TRBV2
ASSERLADTDTQY
>TRBD2|TRBJ2-1|TRBV6-5
ASRTRGVDHNEQF
>.|TRBJ2-3|TRBV28
ASSLMGSTDTQY
>.|TRBJ1-4|TRBV20-1
SARLPGSNNEKLF
>TRBD2|TRBJ2-3|TRBV6-2/TRBV6-3
ASRSSSGSLDTQY
>TRBD1|TRBJ1-5|TRBV6-2/TRBV6-3
ASRTAQTGSNQPQH
>.|TRBJ2-7|TRBV6-1
ASSAERTRSYEQY
>TRBD2|TRBJ2-3|TRBV6-2/TRBV6-3
ASSYEELAGRGGTDTQY
>.|TRBJ1-5|TRBV2
ASTNSNQPQH
>.|TRBJ1-5|TRBV20-1
SARGPRNQPQH
>.|TRBJ1-1|TRBV6-1
ASTPQRLNTEAF
>.|TRBJ2-7|TRBV4-1
ASSQELSGRYEQY
>TRBD1|TRBJ1-1|TRBV9
ASSERTGDEAF
>TRBD2|TRBJ2-7|TRBV6-1
ASSLAGGPYEQY
>TRBD1|TRBJ1-5|TRBV20-1
SAPRGSQPQH
>.|TRBJ1-5|TRBV6-1
ASSVLRLQPQH
>TRBD2|TRBJ2-5|TRBV30
AWRSSGSTQY
>.|TRBJ1-6|TRBV6-5
ASSYRRTLTDNSPLH
>TRBD1|TRBJ2-7|TRBV20-1
SSDAGQGTSEQY
>TRBD2|TRBJ2-7|TRBV29-1
SVEREGYEQY
>.|TRBJ2-1|TRBV6-4
ASSDGSSYNEQF
>TRBD2|TRBJ2-3|TRBV6-5
ASSYRPSGRTRDTQY
>.|TRBJ2-7|TRBV6-5
ASSYSSPGWSEQY
>.|TRBJ2-1|TRBV5-4
ASSRYNEQF
>.|TRBJ2-3|TRBV20-1
SARGALQQY
>TRBD1|TRBJ1-2|TRBV2
ASRLSGTGSDYGYT
>.|TRBJ1-6|TRBV5-8
ASSLNGGLLH
>TRBD2|TRBJ2-7|TRBV27
ASSWDRTSKRLGEQY
>TRBD1|TRBJ2-5|TRBV6-2/TRBV6-3
ASSPTGEGETQY